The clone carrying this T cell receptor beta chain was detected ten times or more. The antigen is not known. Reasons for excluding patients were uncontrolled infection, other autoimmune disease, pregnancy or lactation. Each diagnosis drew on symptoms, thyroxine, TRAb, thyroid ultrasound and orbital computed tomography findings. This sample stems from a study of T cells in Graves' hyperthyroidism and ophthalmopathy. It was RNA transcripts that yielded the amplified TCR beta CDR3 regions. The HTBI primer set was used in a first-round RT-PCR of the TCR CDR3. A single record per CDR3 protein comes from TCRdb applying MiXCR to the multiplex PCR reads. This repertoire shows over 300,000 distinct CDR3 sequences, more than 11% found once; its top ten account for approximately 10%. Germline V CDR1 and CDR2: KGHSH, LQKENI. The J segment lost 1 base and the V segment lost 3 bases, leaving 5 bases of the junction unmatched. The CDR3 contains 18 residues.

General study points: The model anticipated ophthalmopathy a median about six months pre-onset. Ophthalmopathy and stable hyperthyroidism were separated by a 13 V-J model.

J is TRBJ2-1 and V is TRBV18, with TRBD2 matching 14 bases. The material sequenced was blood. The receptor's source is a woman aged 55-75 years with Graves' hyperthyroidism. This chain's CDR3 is CASSPGLAGERSYNEQFF. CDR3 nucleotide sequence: TGTGCCAGCTCACCGGGACTAGCGGGAGAGCGGTCCTACAATGAGCAGTTCTTC.